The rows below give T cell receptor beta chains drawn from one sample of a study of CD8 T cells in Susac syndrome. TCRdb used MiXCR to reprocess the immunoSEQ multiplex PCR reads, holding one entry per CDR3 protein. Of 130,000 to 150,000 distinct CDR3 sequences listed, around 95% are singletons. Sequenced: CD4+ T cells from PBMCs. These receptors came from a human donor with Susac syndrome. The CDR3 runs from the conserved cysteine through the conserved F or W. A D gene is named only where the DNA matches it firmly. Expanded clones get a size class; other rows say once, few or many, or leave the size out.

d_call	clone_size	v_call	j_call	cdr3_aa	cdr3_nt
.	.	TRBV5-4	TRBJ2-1	CASSERAGYNEQFF	TGTGCCAGCAGCGAGAGGGCGGGTTACAATGAGCAGTTCTTC
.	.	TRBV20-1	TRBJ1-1	CSARQGSMNTEAFF	TGCAGTGCTAGACAGGGATCCATGAACACTGAAGCTTTCTTT
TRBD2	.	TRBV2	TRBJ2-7	CASRPGTSEPYEQYF	TGTGCCAGCAGACCAGGGACTAGCGAACCCTACGAGCAGTACTTC
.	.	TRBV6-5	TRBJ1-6	CASSYSIRNEFTNSPLHF	TGTGCCAGCAGTTACTCGATCAGAAACGAATTCACCAATTCACCCCTCCACTTT
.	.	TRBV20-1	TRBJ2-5	CSARSGVETQYF	TGCAGTGCTAGATCGGGGGTCGAGACCCAGTACTTC
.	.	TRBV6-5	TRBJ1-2	CASRDFVGGYTF	TGTGCCAGCAGGGATTTCGTCGGGGGCTACACCTTC
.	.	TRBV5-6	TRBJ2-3	CASSLRGRSGTDTQYF	TGTGCCAGCAGCTTGCGGGGGCGGAGTGGCACAGATACGCAGTATTTT
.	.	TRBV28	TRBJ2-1	CASSSVRRDRNEQFF	TGTGCCAGCAGTTCCGTAAGGAGGGATAGGAATGAGCAGTTCTTC
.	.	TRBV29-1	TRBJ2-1	CSVAKSNEQFF	TGCAGCGTGGCCAAGTCGAATGAGCAGTTCTTC
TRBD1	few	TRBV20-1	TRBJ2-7	CSAAGTVINEQYF	TGCAGTGCTGCCGGGACAGTTATAAACGAGCAGTACTTC
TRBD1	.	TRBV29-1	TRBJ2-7	CSVEDRGTGKPYEQYF	TGCAGCGTTGAAGATCGTGGGACAGGAAAGCCCTACGAGCAGTACTTC
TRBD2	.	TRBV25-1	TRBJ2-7	CASHSSGTSPYEQYF	TGTGCCAGCCACTCCAGCGGGACTAGCCCCTACGAGCAGTACTTC
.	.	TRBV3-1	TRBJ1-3	CASSPPRRNTIYF	TGTGCCAGCAGCCCCCCCCGCAGGAACACCATATATTTT
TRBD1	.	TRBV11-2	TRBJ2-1	CASRNRGRGYNEQFF	TGTGCCAGCAGGAACAGGGGTAGGGGCTACAATGAGCAGTTCTTC
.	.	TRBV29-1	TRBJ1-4	CSVKRGLDEKLFF	TGCAGCGTTAAACGAGGTCTTGATGAAAAACTGTTTTTT
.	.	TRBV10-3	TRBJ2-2	CAISESVQNTGELFF	TGTGCCATCAGTGAGTCGGTCCAAAACACCGGGGAGCTGTTTTTT
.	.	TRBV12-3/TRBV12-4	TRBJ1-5	CASSPGIQPQHF	TGTGCCAGCAGTCCAGGGATCCAGCCCCAGCATTTT
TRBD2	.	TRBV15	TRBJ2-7	CATSRGTSGSPYEQYF	TGTGCCACCAGCAGGGGGACTAGCGGGAGTCCGTACGAGCAGTACTTC
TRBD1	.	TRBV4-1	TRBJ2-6	CASSPRKGAKVANVLTF	TGCGCCAGCAGCCCACGGAAGGGGGCCAAGGTGGCCAACGTCCTGACTTTC
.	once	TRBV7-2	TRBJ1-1	CASSVVNMNTEAFF	TGTGCCAGCAGTGTAGTAAACATGAACACTGAAGCTTTCTTT
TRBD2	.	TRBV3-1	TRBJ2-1	CASSAGTSGRHEQFF	TGTGCCAGTTCAGCCGGGACTAGCGGCCGGCATGAGCAGTTCTTC
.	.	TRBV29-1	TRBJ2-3	CSVQPGTDTQYF	TGCAGCGTTCAACCGGGCACAGATACGCAGTATTTT
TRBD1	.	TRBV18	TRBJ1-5	CASSLSGQRNQPQHF	TGTGCCAGCTCGCTCTCGGGACAGCGCAATCAGCCCCAGCATTTT
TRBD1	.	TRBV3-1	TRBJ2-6	CASSSVRGSSGANVLTF	TGTGCCAGCAGCTCGGTCAGGGGGAGCTCTGGGGCCAACGTCCTGACTTTC